This T cell receptor beta chain was captured by sequencing in a study of beta chain features in type 1 diabetes. Notes on the study in general: Shortening that was moderate but significant affected the TCRB CDR3s of Type 1 diabetes patients in all four CD4+ subsets. Patients' naive, central memory and regulatory TCRB repertoires appeared more alike than those of healthy donors.

Germline values: CDR1 SEHNR, CDR2 FQNEAQ (reference sequence). Germline trimming cut 5 bases from V and 0 bases from J; bases unmatched to any gene: 7. This CDR3 is 15 amino acids long. Every bit of the isolated RNA underwent reverse transcription, so sequencing read expressed TCRB transcripts. Sequenced by immunoSEQ multiplex PCR; TCRdb stores in-frame clones only, minus some. Of about 47,000 clones listed, just under 45% are singletons. This clone was counted between two and nine times. Its target is unknown. The authors took one heparinised blood draw, averaging roughly 120 mL, from each donor. Sorted cells reached over 98% purity in every population.

This chain links TRBV7-9 with TRBJ2-7; 7 bases fit TRBD1. Sequenced input: stem cell memory CD4+ T cells from blood. The sequence derives from a young man with type 1 diabetes. The CDR3: CASSRRTGRSYEQYF. Here the CDR3 DNA reads TGTGCCAGCAGCCGGCGGACAGGCCGCTCCTACGAGCAGTACTTC. Full variable domain (missing parts from reference TRBV7-9 and TRBJ2-7): DTGVSQNPRHKITKRGQNVTFRCDPISEHNRLYWYRQTLGQGPEFLTYFQNEAQLEKSRLLSDRFSAERPKGSFSTLEIQRTEQGDSAMYLCASSRRTGRSYEQYFGPGTRLTVT.